Reported below is one T cell receptor beta chain. This clonotype was counted many times. Its antigen is not yet known. No much larger clonotype is one base removed from it; base qualities were not supplied. CDR1 and CDR2, per the germline V gene, are ENHRY and SYGVKD. V loses 0 bases, J loses 0 bases, and the germline ends lie 6 bases apart. The CDR3 starts with the cysteine, ends with the phenylalanine, and has 15 residues. The DNA shown is the 45-base CDR3, in frame from base 1. Any patient with an uncontrolled infection, another autoimmune disease, pregnancy or lactation was excluded. Diagnoses were established on the basis of clinical symptoms, serum thyroxine and TRAb, thyroid ultrasound, and orbital computed tomography. Total RNA was extracted with Trizol reagent, and quality was checked on an Agilent 2100 Bioanalyzer. The sample comes from a study of T cells in Graves' hyperthyroidism and ophthalmopathy (dated by TCRdb to the late 2010s). Background on the whole study: A discovery cohort of approximately 100 patients, about 40 with Graves' ophthalmopathy and 55 to 60 with stable Graves' hyperthyroidism, was used to find distinguishing TCR V-J signatures. Prospective prediction of ophthalmopathy was tested in an independent validation cohort of fewer than 20 hyperthyroidism patients and 17 patients who later progressed to ophthalmopathy. In about 6 Graves' hyperthyroidism patients, the study also compared T-cell repertoires from thyroid tissue with T-cell repertoires from blood. TCR Vbeta CDR3 sequencing of some 140 peripheral blood samples (approximately 44 ophthalmopathy, roughly 72 hyperthyroidism and roughly 17 progressor patients) is reported in the paper. For training and testing, the 100 or so patients in the discovery cohort were randomly divided in a 7:3 ratio. After sampling, hyperthyroidism patients received methimazole starting at 30 mg daily, and ophthalmopathy patients received high-dose intravenous methylprednisolone. Paper-wide results and their limitations: Most expanded thyroid clonotypes (frequency above 0.001) were also found in blood, which suggests that blood repertoires may mirror thyroid immune responses. During validation, the model predicted progression to ophthalmopathy a median of approximately 7 months ahead of onset, with 70.59% sensitivity and 72% to 80% specificity. A model built on a 13 V-J signature distinguished ophthalmopathy from stable hyperthyroidism, reaching 87.88% sensitivity and 81.08% specificity in cross-validation and 80%/75% in testing. Sample size was not statistically predetermined, and blinding of investigators to group allocation was not performed.

Amplification of TCR beta CDR3 regions was carried out from RNA transcripts. A first-round RT-PCR of the TCR CDR3 used the HTBI primer set with the Qiagen OneStep RT-PCR kit. Libraries were constructed in a second round of multiplex PCR, after which size selection and purification were performed. Sequencing of the libraries was done on an Illumina HiSeq2000 using paired-end 100 bp reads. The paper's processing steps were these. SOAPnuke was used to process the raw data, with reads discarded if the reads contained adapters or uncalled bases, had a mean Phred below 15, or lacked an exact constant-primer or identifier match. COPE v1.2.5 was used to merge the high-quality paired reads, and each unique nucleotide sequence was defined as a clonotype. MiTCR v1.1 was used to align clonotypes to the IMGT TRBV, TRBD and TRBJ reference segments. The analysis was restricted to V-J combinations with a frequency above 0.0001, which together covered just over 98% of the repertoires. A TCS score was defined as the ratio of F50 (clonal expansion) to E x V (chaos), with BLOSUM62-based TCRdist applied between CDR3 peptides within each V-J. Welch's t-statistics and random forest reduced 500 to 650 V-J features to 10 to 15, which were used in a naive Bayes classifier (R e1071). Thyroid-blood repertoire similarity was quantified with the Morisita-Horn index. The public reads were reprocessed in TCRdb via fastp at Q25 and MiXCR, keeping in-frame beta chains. Rows with a matching CDR3 protein are joined into one entry that keeps the most common DNA and genes. The V and J calls and clone size come from TCRdb's table, not from the authors' own analysis. The sample records over 500,000 distinct CDR3 sequences, around 43% of which are singletons. 35% to 50% of the sample goes to the ten largest clones.

The sequenced sample was peripheral blood or thyroid tissue (not recorded which). The chain uses TRBV10-3 and TRBJ1-5; no D gene call is confident. This TCR came from an adult woman with Graves' disease, either hyperthyroidism or ophthalmopathy (not recorded which). The CDR3: CAISESRGSNQPQHF. Read as DNA, the sequence is TGTGCCATCAGTGAGTCGAGAGGTAGCAATCAGCCCCAGCATTTT.